A selection of T cell receptor beta chains follows, all from one sample in a study of blood T cell repertoires in COVID-19. The repertoire was sequenced with immunoSEQ multiplex PCR; TCRdb's copy has only in-frame clones and lacks some. The sample lists about 210,000 clones; around 84% were seen once. The sample comprised peripheral blood. These receptors were taken from a middle-aged man with active or convalescent COVID-19. The CDR3 runs from the conserved cysteine through the conserved F or W. Fields, in order: clone size, D gene, V gene, J gene, CDR3 protein, CDR3 DNA. The D gene is left open where the match is weak. A row's size may be missing; if present it is once, few, many or a size class.

>-|-|TRBV4-3|TRBJ1-3
CASSQMGASSGNTIYF
TGCGCCAGCAGCCAAATGGGCGCAAGCTCTGGAAACACCATATATTTT
>-|-|TRBV5-8|TRBJ1-1
CASSLGQGLTEAFF
TGTGCCAGCAGCTTGGGGCAGGGGTTAACGGAAGCTTTCTTT
>-|TRBD1|TRBV5-1|TRBJ1-2
CASSSGQGRSSGGYTF
TGCGCCAGCAGCTCGGGACAGGGACGGAGCTCCGGGGGCTACACCTTC
>-|-|TRBV7-2|TRBJ2-7
CASSLAEGPPGEQYF
TGTGCCAGCAGCTTAGCGGAGGGGCCGCCGGGGGAGCAGTACTTC
>-|-|TRBV5-1|TRBJ1-1
CASSAGSTNTEAFF
TGCGCCAGCAGTGCAGGGTCGACGAACACTGAAGCTTTCTTT
>-|-|TRBV9|TRBJ2-2
CASSVRVAGELFF
TGTGCCAGCAGCGTGAGGGTAGCCGGGGAGCTGTTTTTT
>-|-|TRBV19|TRBJ1-5
CASSIGQYSNQPQHF
TGTGCCAGTAGTATAGGACAGTATAGCAATCAGCCCCAGCATTTT
>-|TRBD2|TRBV5-4|TRBJ2-3
CASSPIAGAGDTQYF
TGTGCCAGCAGCCCAATAGCGGGGGCGGGGGATACGCAGTATTTT
>-|TRBD1|TRBV5-8|TRBJ1-1
CASPRGQGGMMNTEAFF
TGTGCCAGCCCGAGAGGACAGGGTGGAATGATGAACACTGAAGCTTTCTTT
>-|TRBD2|TRBV27|TRBJ2-1
CASSYSGSINEQFF
TGTGCCAGCAGTTATAGCGGGAGTATTAATGAGCAGTTCTTC
>-|TRBD1|TRBV2|TRBJ1-1
CASEQGYTEAFF
TGTGCCAGCGAACAGGGGTACACTGAAGCTTTCTTT
>-|-|TRBV28|TRBJ2-1
CASRMPPGEQFF
TGTGCCAGCAGAATGCCCCCGGGGGAGCAGTTCTTC
>-|-|TRBV6-2/TRBV6-3|TRBJ2-7
CASSYRGPYEQYF
TGTGCCAGCAGTTATAGAGGGCCCTACGAGCAGTACTTC
>-|TRBD2|TRBV14|TRBJ2-4
CAREAGVGVQDIQYF
TGTGCCCGAGAAGCGGGGGTTGGGGTCCAGGACATTCAGTACTTC
>-|-|TRBV6-5|TRBJ1-5
CASWGGQSSKTQHF
TGTGCCAGCTGGGGCGGACAGTCTAGCAAGACCCAGCATTTT
>-|-|TRBV21-1|TRBJ2-5
CASSNLLAGDGQETQYF
TGTGCCAGCAGCAACTTGCTAGCGGGAGATGGCCAAGAGACCCAGTACTTC
>-|-|TRBV7-8|TRBJ1-2
CASSLLWGEGYGYTF
TGTGCCAGCAGCTTACTTTGGGGGGAGGGCTATGGCTACACCTTC
>-|-|TRBV3-1/TRBV3-2|TRBJ2-2
CASSHPGTGELFF
TGTGCCAGCAGCCATCCGGGGACCGGGGAGCTGTTTTTT
>-|TRBD2|TRBV18|TRBJ2-3
CASSPTSGVADTQYF
TGTGCCAGCTCACCGACTAGCGGGGTTGCAGATACGCAGTATTTT
>-|TRBD2|TRBV2|TRBJ2-2
CASLLARGAGELFF
TGTGCCAGCTTACTAGCGAGAGGGGCCGGGGAGCTGTTTTTT
>-|TRBD1|TRBV6-1|TRBJ2-7
CASSEEIWGQKQYF
TGTGCCAGCAGTGAAGAGATCTGGGGACAGAAGCAGTACTTC
>few|TRBD2|TRBV6-6|TRBJ2-3
CASKRLAGAADTQYF
TGTGCCAGCAAAAGACTAGCGGGGGCTGCAGATACGCAGTATTTT
>once|-|TRBV11-2|TRBJ1-2
CASSTGGGYTF
TGTGCCAGCAGTACAGGTGGCGGCTACACCTTC
>-|-|TRBV19|TRBJ2-5
CASSTRGLRETQYF
TGTGCCAGTAGTACGCGGGGCCTGCGAGAGACCCAGTACTTC
>few|-|TRBV29-1|TRBJ2-6
CSVAGNSGANVLTF
TGCAGCGTTGCCGGGAACTCTGGGGCCAACGTCCTGACTTTC
>-|TRBD2|TRBV6-5|TRBJ2-5
CASGATSGSGTQYF
TGTGCCAGCGGGGCGACTAGCGGGAGTGGGACCCAGTACTTC
>-|TRBD1|TRBV28|TRBJ2-7
CASSWGQGYEQYF
TGTGCCAGCAGTTGGGGACAGGGCTACGAGCAGTACTTC
>-|-|TRBV5-1|TRBJ2-7
CASSLTLNYEQYF
TGCGCCAGCAGCTTGACCCTAAACTACGAGCAGTACTTC
>-|-|TRBV28|TRBJ1-5
CASSLPAGTNQPQHF
TGTGCCAGCAGTTTACCGGCGGGCACAAATCAGCCCCAGCATTTT
>-|-|TRBV18|TRBJ2-7
CASSLREQGGRARYEQYF
TGTGCCAGCTCCCTCAGAGAACAGGGAGGGCGGGCCCGCTACGAGCAGTACTTC
>-|-|TRBV3-1/TRBV3-2|TRBJ2-3
CASSQLRGGDTQYF
TGTGCCAGCAGCCAACTGCGAGGTGGAGATACGCAGTATTTT
>few|TRBD1|TRBV9|TRBJ2-5
CASSVAPPQGTGGSGQETQYF
TGTGCCAGCAGCGTAGCCCCCCCGCAGGGGACAGGGGGCTCGGGACAAGAGACCCAGTACTTC
>-|TRBD2|TRBV7-9|TRBJ2-7
CASSLGLAGGYLYEQYF
TGTGCCAGCAGCTTGGGGCTAGCGGGAGGTTACCTCTACGAGCAGTACTTC
>-|TRBD1|TRBV2|TRBJ2-3
CASIRDRGGFEQYF
TGTGCCAGTATCCGGGACAGGGGAGGTTTTGAGCAGTATTTT
>-|-|TRBV11-2|TRBJ1-5
CASSLGSLNQPQHF
TGTGCCAGCAGCTTAGGAAGCCTAAATCAGCCCCAGCATTTT
>once|-|TRBV19|TRBJ2-3
CASSRGARNTQYF
TGTGCCAGTAGTCGGGGGGCGCGGAATACGCAGTATTTT
>-|-|TRBV19|TRBJ1-5
CASRITGAGNQPQHF
TGTGCCAGCCGAATAACTGGGGCAGGCAATCAGCCCCAGCATTTT
>-|-|TRBV20-1|TRBJ2-7
CSASSGLSYEQYF
TGCAGTGCTAGTTCAGGCCTTTCCTACGAGCAGTACTTC
>once|TRBD1|TRBV10-2|TRBJ2-1
CASGQGSYNEQFF
TGCGCCAGTGGACAGGGATCCTACAATGAGCAGTTCTTC
>few|TRBD1|TRBV5-1|TRBJ1-6
CASRPTGGNSPLHF
TGCGCCAGCAGGCCTACAGGGGGCAATTCACCCCTCCACTTT
>-|TRBD1|TRBV2|TRBJ1-2
CASSAETGANGYTF
TGTGCCAGCAGTGCCGAGACAGGGGCCAATGGCTACACCTTC
>many|-|TRBV7-3|TRBJ2-3
CASSPYSQTPGFGTQYF
TGTGCCAGCAGCCCGTACTCCCAGACCCCCGGGTTTGGGACGCAGTATTTT
>once|-|TRBV27|TRBJ1-5
CASSFQGQPQHF
TGTGCCAGCAGTTTTCAGGGCCAGCCCCAGCATTTT
>few|-|TRBV29-1|TRBJ2-7
CSVEGQGTYEQYF
TGCAGCGTTGAAGGGCAGGGGACCTACGAGCAGTACTTC
>-|-|TRBV11-3|TRBJ1-3
CASSLDGSSGNTIYF
TGTGCCAGCAGCTTGGACGGGAGCTCTGGAAACACCATATATTTT
>-|TRBD1|TRBV3-1/TRBV3-2|TRBJ1-6
CASSQYLGGTGDSPLHF
TGTGCCAGCAGCCAATATCTAGGGGGGACAGGGGATTCACCCCTCCACTTT
>-|-|TRBV7-2|TRBJ1-2
CASSLTLNYGYTF
TGTGCCAGCAGCTTGACACTTAACTATGGCTACACCTTC
>-|-|TRBV6-5|TRBJ1-5
CASSYSRAGGQPQHF
TGTGCCAGCAGTTACTCGAGGGCAGGAGGCCAGCCCCAGCATTTT
>-|TRBD2|TRBV5-1|TRBJ2-7
CASSFTSGDYEQYF
TGCGCCAGCAGCTTTACTAGCGGAGACTACGAGCAGTACTTC
>-|-|TRBV6-2/TRBV6-3|TRBJ2-3
CASSYSPGSTYTQYF
TGTGCCAGCAGTTACTCCCCGGGGAGTACGTATACGCAGTATTTT
>-|TRBD1|TRBV10-2|TRBJ1-2
CASRQEGASGYTF
TGCGCCAGCAGGCAGGAGGGGGCTAGTGGCTACACCTTC
>-|-|TRBV2|TRBJ2-3
CASSGGPSTDTQYF
TGTGCCAGCAGCGGGGGGCCTAGCACAGATACGCAGTATTTT
>-|TRBD2|TRBV4-1|TRBJ2-2
CASSRVAGAANTGELFF
TGCGCCAGCAGCCGAGTAGCGGGGGCCGCGAACACCGGGGAGCTGTTTTTT
>few|-|TRBV6-5|TRBJ2-3
CASTPNAGTDTQYF
TGTGCCAGCACCCCTAACGCGGGTACAGATACGCAGTATTTT
>-|-|TRBV28|TRBJ1-5
CASGVPRDSNQPQHF
TGTGCCAGCGGAGTCCCGAGGGATAGCAATCAGCCCCAGCATTTT